This TCR beta chain was captured by sequencing in a study of shared clonotypes between healthy human individuals. The assay used deep level. Genomic DNA (from each subset) was split evenly across several immunoSEQ plates. Replicate PCRs run on sorted subsets employed 200 ng DNA, approximately 30,000 T cell genomes. Clones were read by immunoSEQ multiplex PCR, and TCRdb kept only the in-frame ones, dropping some. The sample contains approximately 980,000 clones, about three quarters of which appear only once. As concerns this clone: This specimen includes other DNA sequences encoding the same CDR3.

Germline loops: CDR1 SGHRS, CDR2 YFSETQ. The CDR3 totals 16 residues. V was clipped by 1 base and J by 0 bases; unmatched bases: 5. A CD45RA+ naive subset and a CD45RA-negative memory subset were split from CD4+ cells. This clonotype was obtained from a man between 18 and 29 years old in good health. This rearrangement joins TRBV5-1 to TRBJ2-3; 7 bases fit TRBD2. The sequencing sample was made of memory CD4+ T cells sorted from blood. As for subset: CD45RA-negative fraction. The CDR3, as DNA: TGCGCCAGCAGCTTGTCCGCGGGAGTTAGCACAGATACGCAGTATTTT. It translates to CASSLSAGVSTDTQYF.